This T cell receptor beta chain was identified during a study of beta chain bispecific antibodies for T cell cancers. Overall study results and limits: The TRBV12-3 share of total TRBV signal fell 98.9% after anti-TRBV12 rather than anti-CD19 exposure. Most targeted TRBV signal came from the leukemia cell line cells, not normal T cells.

Trimming took 3 bases from V and 6 from J; bases not matched to a gene: 2. This CDR3 comprises 14 residues. One entry per CDR3 protein, called by TCRdb with MiXCR from the 5' RACE reads. The sample has tens of thousands of distinct CDR3 sequences, about 2% seen once. This clonotype was seen ten or more times. Its cognate antigen is unknown. Expansion lasted 2 to 4 days, with either anti-CD3 antibody OKT3 or CD3/CD28 beads. The sample here was healthy donor T cells cultured with leukemia cells, taken from a culture containing a bispecific antibody targeting TCR Vbeta12. The chain combines TRBV12-3 or TRBV12-4 with TRBJ1-6; 7 bases map to TRBD1. The receptor was derived from a human donor in good health. Some clones in this sample may be carry-over from other donors' samples. CDR3 bases: TGTGCCAGCAGTTTCGGGACAGTTAATTCACCCCTCCACTTT. This translates into CASSFGTVNSPLHF.